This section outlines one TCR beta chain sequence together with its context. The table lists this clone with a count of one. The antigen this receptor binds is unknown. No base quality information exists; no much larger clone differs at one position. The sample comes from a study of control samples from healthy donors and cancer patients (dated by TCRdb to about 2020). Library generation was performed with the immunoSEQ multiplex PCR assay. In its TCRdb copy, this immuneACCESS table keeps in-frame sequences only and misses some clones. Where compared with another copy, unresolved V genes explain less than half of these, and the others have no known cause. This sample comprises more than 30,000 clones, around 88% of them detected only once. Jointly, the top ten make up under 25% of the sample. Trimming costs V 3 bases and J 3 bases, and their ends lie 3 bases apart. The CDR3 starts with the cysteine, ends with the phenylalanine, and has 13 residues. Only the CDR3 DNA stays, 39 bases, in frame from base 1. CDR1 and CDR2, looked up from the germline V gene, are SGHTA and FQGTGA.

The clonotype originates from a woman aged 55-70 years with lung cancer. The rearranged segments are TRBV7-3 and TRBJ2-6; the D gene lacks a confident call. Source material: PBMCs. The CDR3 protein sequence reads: CASSFGGANVLTF. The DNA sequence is TGTGCCAGCAGCTTTGGTGGGGCCAACGTCCTGACTTTC.